This TCR beta chain comes out of a study of tumour-infiltrating T cells in Burkitt lymphoma. Overall study: Productive clonality predicted overall and progression-free survival.

The method was immunoSEQ multiplex PCR; TCRdb's version includes in-frame clones alone and lacks a portion of them. The profile shows 11,000 to 15,000 clones, around 30% of them singletons. The clonotype originates from a human donor with diffuse large B-cell lymphoma. The sample consisted of tumor tissue.

The CDR3 sequence: CASSLQTENNEQFF. The CDR3 nucleotides read TGTGCCAGCAGTTTGCAGACGGAAAACAATGAGCAGTTCTTC. The chain uses TRBV27 and TRBJ2-1; D is uncertain. The germline gives CDR1 MNHEY, CDR2 SMNVEV (reference sequence). CDR3 length equals 14 residues. Trimming left V 3 bases short and J 5 bases short, with 11 bases between.